This entry describes one TCR beta chain. In germline, CDR1 is SGHTA, CDR2 FQGTGA. Germline trimming cut 1 base from V and 6 bases from J; bases unmatched to any gene: 5. The CDR3 is 15 residues long. Measured with immunoSEQ multiplex PCR; TCRdb has only the in-frame clones, and not every one. The sample has about 86,000 clones, over 85% seen once. The entry originates in a study of T cell responses to AZD1222 COVID-19 vaccine. Sample: peripheral blood, taken on day 0 of AZD1222 vaccination. This clonotype was sampled from an adult in good health. This chain links TRBV7-3 with TRBJ2-1, with TRBD2 matching over 8 bases. CDR3 coding DNA: TGTGCCAGCAGCTTAAATCCCAGCGGGAGCAATGAGCAGTTCTTC. Protein: CASSLNPSGSNEQFF.